This paragraph reports one TCR beta chain. Which antigen it targets is not known. Per-base qualities were not stored, and no clone one base away is much larger. The germline V gene (reference sequence) sets CDR1 to MNHEY and CDR2 to SMNVEV. V loses 3 bases at its end and J loses 5 bases; junction bases beyond the gene matches: 10. Including the terminal cysteine and phenylalanine, the CDR3 comprises 15 residues. The DNA shown is the 45-base CDR3, in frame from base 1. This sample stems from a study of vaccination and CD4 T cells after COVID-19 (dated by TCRdb to 2021 to 2024). For the study in its entirety: SARS-CoV-2 positivity had been established in the convalescent patients by nasal swab PCR, and mild disease was recorded in several of these patients and severe disease in one. Overlapping spike peptide pools from SARS-CoV-2 and from the common cold coronaviruses HCoV-NL63, HCoV-OC43 and HCoV-229E were used as culture stimuli. In control cultures, a CEFX viral epitope pool was used as positive control, an HIV-1 Nef peptide pool was used as negative control, or no peptide was added. Post-COVID blood samples were collected from convalescent patients a median of around 100 days after diagnosis, with a range of about 30 to 161 days. Post-vaccine blood samples were taken a median of about 72 days after the second vaccine dose, with a range of 14 to 241 days. The convalescent cohort included six males and four females, with two Hispanic individuals, seven Caucasians, two Asians and one multiracial person. In ten to eleven COVID-19 convalescent patients and 4 infection-naive healthy vaccine recipients, the spike-specific CD4+ TCR repertoire before mRNA vaccination was compared with the repertoire after mRNA vaccination. Participants received two doses of either the Pfizer-BioNTech BNT162b2 vaccine (n=8) or the Moderna mRNA-1273 vaccine (n=2). Broad study findings and their caveats: Relatively few convalescent patients were included in the study, and early timepoints after natural infection were not analyzed. In convalescent patients, a median roughly 87% of post-vaccine SARS-CoV-2-reactive clones were detected only after vaccination, suggesting vaccine-specific priming. An increase in the median number of SARS-CoV-2-reactive clonotypes from around 20 after infection to approximately 41 after vaccination was observed, but the change was not found to be significant. Nearly all vaccine-specific clones in convalescent patients (304 of 307) were mono-reactive for SARS-CoV-2 spike rather than cross-reactive with common cold coronaviruses.

The treatment or condition label corresponds to: approximately nine-day PBMC culture with coronavirus spike peptide pools or control peptides (ViraFEST assay). The study used the ViraFEST assay, which expanded antigen-specific T cells with peptide pools and then identified expanded clonotypes by TCR sequencing. Positive SARS-CoV-2 PCR tests in the convalescent patients dated from March to December 2020, before Alpha, Beta and Delta variants emerged in the United States. Each well held around 2.1 million PBMCs cultured with roughly 10 ug/ml peptide pools in IMDM containing roughly 5% human AB serum and roughly 9.3 IU/ml IL-2. Half of the culture medium was replaced with fresh IL-2-containing medium on days 3 and 7. CD4+ T cells were isolated after about nine days of culture through negative selection using the EasySep CD4+ T cell isolation kit. PBMCs were separated from whole blood using Ficoll-Paque Plus gradient centrifugation and then either used fresh or cryopreserved at -140C. Culture conditions were generally each tested in triplicate wells.

Library preparation employed PCR. DNA from cultured CD4+ T cells was subjected to TCR sequencing with the Oncomine TCR Beta short-read assay at the Johns Hopkins FTIC core. The QIAamp micro DNA kit was used to extract genomic DNA from the cultured CD4+ T cells. Oncomine TCR Beta libraries from cultured CD4+ T cells were pooled with unique dual indexes and sequenced on an Illumina iSeq 100. The published analysis was carried out like this. Non-productive sequences were removed, and CDR3s not starting with C, not ending with F or W, or shorter than 7 amino acids were discarded. Antigen-specific clonotypes were identified with the MANAFEST web application by comparing peptide-stimulated wells with reference and other culture wells. To be called positive, a clone needed an FDR below 0.05, an odds ratio above 5, and a productive frequency above 0.1% in at least two of three replicate wells. Cross-reactive clonotypes were defined as significantly expanded in both SARS-CoV-2 spike wells and at least one common cold coronavirus spike condition. Levenshtein distances (stringdist) and unrooted phylogenetic trees (ape) in R version 3.6.1 were used to assess CDR3 homology. TCRdb reran the public reads through fastp at Q25 and MiXCR, keeping productive beta chains. Each entry merges the rows of one CDR3 protein and shows their most common DNA and genes. The V and J calls come from TCRdb's annotation, not from the publication. Counted in this sample were around 15,000 distinct CDR3 sequences; approximately 57% of them appeared once. The ten largest clones take up 9.4% of the sample.

Source material: CD4+ T cells from blood, cultured in vitro. The sequence derives from a human donor who had recovered from COVID-19. The V and J segments used are TRBV27 and TRBJ2-7; 7 bases in the junction line up with TRBD1. The CDR3 region: CASSFMRAGTDEQYF. At the DNA level, the sequence is TGTGCCAGCAGTTTTATGCGGGCAGGGACAGACGAGCAGTACTTC.